These T cell receptor beta chains were read from a single sample in a study of T cell responses to AZD1222 COVID-19 vaccine. The method was immunoSEQ multiplex PCR; TCRdb's version includes in-frame clones alone and lacks a portion of them. The sample has 150,000 to 200,000 clones, 80% to 95% seen once. The material sequenced was peripheral blood, taken on day 0 of AZD1222 vaccination. These receptor sequences come from an adult in good health. Both conserved end residues are part of each CDR3. The D gene is left open where the match is weak. Size is omitted from some rows. Given values are once, few, many or a class for expanded clones.

V gene	clone size	D gene	J gene	CDR3 DNA	CDR3 protein
TRBV5-4	-	-	TRBJ1-2	TGTGCCAGCAGCTTGTGGGGCTCGGGCTACACCTTC	CASSLWGSGYTF
TRBV29-1	-	TRBD1	TRBJ1-1	TGCAGCGTGGGCAAAGACAGGGGAGGTTTCACTGAAGCTTTCTTT	CSVGKDRGGFTEAFF
TRBV19	-	TRBD1	TRBJ1-4	TGTGCCAGTATGAGCGGACAGGTTTATAATGAAAAACTGTTTTTT	CASMSGQVYNEKLFF
TRBV5-6	-	TRBD1	TRBJ2-3	TGTGCCAGCAGCTTCCCATATCGACAGGGAAGCACAGATACGCAGTATTTT	CASSFPYRQGSTDTQYF
TRBV2	-	-	TRBJ2-7	TGTGCCAGCAGTGATCCACCAGTGCCCGAGCAGTACTTC	CASSDPPVPEQYF
TRBV6-5	once	-	TRBJ1-5	TGTGCCAGCAGTTACTCTTGGGACCACAATCAGCCCCAGCATTTT	CASSYSWDHNQPQHF
TRBV9	-	TRBD1	TRBJ1-4	TGTGCCAGTTCCCCACAGGGGGCCCTTAATGAAAAACTGTTTTTT	CASSPQGALNEKLFF
TRBV19	-	TRBD1	TRBJ2-5	TGTGCCAGTAGTTGGGGGACAGGGGCCGAGACCCAGTACTTC	CASSWGTGAETQYF
TRBV11-2	-	-	TRBJ1-5	TGTGCCAGCAGCTTAGGCGTCTACAATCAGCCCCAGCATTTT	CASSLGVYNQPQHF
TRBV2	once	-	TRBJ2-7	TGTGCCAGCAGTGAAGGCGACGGCTCCTACGAGCAGTACTTC	CASSEGDGSYEQYF
TRBV18	once	-	TRBJ1-3	TGTGCCAGCTCAACCCCTGGCCGGCTCTCTGGAAACACCATATATTTT	CASSTPGRLSGNTIYF
TRBV6-5	-	-	TRBJ2-7	TGTGCCAGCAGGTTTCACGGGACCTACGAGCAGTACTTC	CASRFHGTYEQYF
TRBV7-8	-	-	TRBJ2-7	TGTGCCAGCAGCTTAGTGGAGGGGGGGATCTACGAGCAGTACTTC	CASSLVEGGIYEQYF
TRBV3-1/TRBV3-2	-	-	TRBJ1-3	TGTGCCAGCAGCCAAAATGGAATGACAGCCTCTGGAAACACCATATATTTT	CASSQNGMTASGNTIYF
TRBV30	-	TRBD1	TRBJ2-7	TGTGCCTGGGGACAGGACGAGCAGTACTTC	CAWGQDEQYF
TRBV7-9	-	-	TRBJ2-7	TGTGCCAGTGTGGACAGCACCTACGAGCAGTACTTC	CASVDSTYEQYF
TRBV7-9	-	TRBD1	TRBJ1-4	TGTGCCAGCAGCCCAAGGGGGCCAGATGAAAAACTGTTTTTT	CASSPRGPDEKLFF
TRBV6-1	-	TRBD2	TRBJ2-2	TGTGCCAGCAGTGATACAGCGGGACCATCGGCGAACACCGGGGAGCTGTTTTTT	CASSDTAGPSANTGELFF
TRBV27	-	-	TRBJ1-6	TGTGCCAGCACCCCACGGGCAGGCTCTAGGAATTCACCCCTCCACTTT	CASTPRAGSRNSPLHF
TRBV30	-	-	TRBJ1-5	TGTGCCTGGAGTGTGCCCGGGTCTGGCAATCAGCCCCAGCATTTT	CAWSVPGSGNQPQHF
TRBV18	-	-	TRBJ2-7	TGTGCCAGCTCCCCTTATGTAAGCTCCTACGAGCAGTACTTC	CASSPYVSSYEQYF
TRBV19	-	-	TRBJ1-2	TGTGCCAGTAGTATAGGGCGGCAGCGCTATGGCTACACCTTC	CASSIGRQRYGYTF
TRBV7-6	many	-	TRBJ2-7	TGTGCCAGCAGCCATAACCCCTACGAGCAGTACTTC	CASSHNPYEQYF
TRBV4-3	-	-	TRBJ1-3	TGCGCCAGCAGTTCCAAGACGGGGCTGAGCGGAAACACCATATATTTT	CASSSKTGLSGNTIYF
TRBV3-1/TRBV3-2	-	-	TRBJ1-2	TGTGCCAGCAGCCCGGTTAGGGGGGGCTATGGCTACACCTTC	CASSPVRGGYGYTF